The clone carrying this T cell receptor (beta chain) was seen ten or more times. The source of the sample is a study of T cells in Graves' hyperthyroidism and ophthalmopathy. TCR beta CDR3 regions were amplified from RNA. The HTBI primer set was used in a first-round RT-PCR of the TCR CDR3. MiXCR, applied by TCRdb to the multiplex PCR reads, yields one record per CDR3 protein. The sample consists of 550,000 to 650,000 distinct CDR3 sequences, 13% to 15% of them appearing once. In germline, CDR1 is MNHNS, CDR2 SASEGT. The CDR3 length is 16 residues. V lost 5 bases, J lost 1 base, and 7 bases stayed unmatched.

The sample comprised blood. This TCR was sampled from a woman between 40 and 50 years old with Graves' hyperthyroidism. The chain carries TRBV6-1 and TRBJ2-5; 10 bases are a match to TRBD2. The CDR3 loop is CASSYRAGGPQETQYF. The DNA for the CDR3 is TGTGCCAGCAGTTATAGAGCGGGAGGGCCCCAAGAGACCCAGTACTTC.